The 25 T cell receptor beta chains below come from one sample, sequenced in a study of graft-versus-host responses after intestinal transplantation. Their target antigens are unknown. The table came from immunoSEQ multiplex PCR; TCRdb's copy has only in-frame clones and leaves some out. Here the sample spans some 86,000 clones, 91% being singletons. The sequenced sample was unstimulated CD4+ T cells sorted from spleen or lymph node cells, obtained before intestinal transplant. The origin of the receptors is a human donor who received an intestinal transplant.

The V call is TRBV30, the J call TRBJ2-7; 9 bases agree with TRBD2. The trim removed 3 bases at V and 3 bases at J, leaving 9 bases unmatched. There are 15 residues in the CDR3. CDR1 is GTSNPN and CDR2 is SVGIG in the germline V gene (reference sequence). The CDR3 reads CAWRQAGGFFYEQYF. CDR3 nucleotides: TGTGCCTGGAGGCAGGCGGGGGGGTTCTTCTACGAGCAGTACTTC.

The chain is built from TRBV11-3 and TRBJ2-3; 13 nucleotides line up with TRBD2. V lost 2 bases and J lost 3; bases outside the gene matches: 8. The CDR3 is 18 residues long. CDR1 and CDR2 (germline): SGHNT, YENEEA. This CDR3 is CASSLPRGGLAGTDTQYF. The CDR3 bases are TGTGCCAGCAGCTTACCCCGAGGGGGACTAGCGGGGACAGATACGCAGTATTTT.

In DNA form, the CDR3 reads TGTGCCAGCTCACCCCCGACTAGCGGGGATCACTACGAGCAGTACTTC. Translated: CASSPPTSGDHYEQYF. V is TRBV18 and J is TRBJ2-7; TRBD2 aligns across 11 bases. Trimming at V came to 3 bases and at J to 3 bases, leaving 7 bases not matched to a gene. The CDR3 covers 16 residues. Germline loops: CDR1 KGHSH, CDR2 LQKENI.

CDR3 in DNA: TGTGCCAGCAGACCCACGGGGGGGCTCTATGGCTACACCTTC. The encoded protein is CASRPTGGLYGYTF. The chain uses TRBV7-9 and TRBJ1-2; D is perhaps TRBD1 (6 bases). Germline V gene lookup returns CDR1 SEHNR and CDR2 FQNEAQ (reference sequence). V lost 6 bases to trimming and J lost 4 bases, with 15 bases between them. This CDR3 is built from 14 residues.

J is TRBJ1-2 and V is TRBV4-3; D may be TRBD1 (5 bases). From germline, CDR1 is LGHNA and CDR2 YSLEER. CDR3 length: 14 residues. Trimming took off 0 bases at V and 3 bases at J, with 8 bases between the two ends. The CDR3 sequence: CASSQDRQYYGYTF. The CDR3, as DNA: TGCGCCAGCAGCCAAGATCGACAGTACTATGGCTACACCTTC.

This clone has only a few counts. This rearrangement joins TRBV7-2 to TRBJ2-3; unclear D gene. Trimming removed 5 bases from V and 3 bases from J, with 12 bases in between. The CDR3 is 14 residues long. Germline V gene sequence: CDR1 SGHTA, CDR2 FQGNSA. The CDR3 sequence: CASSPMHETDTQYF. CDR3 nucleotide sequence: TGTGCCAGCAGCCCGATGCACGAGACAGATACGCAGTATTTT.

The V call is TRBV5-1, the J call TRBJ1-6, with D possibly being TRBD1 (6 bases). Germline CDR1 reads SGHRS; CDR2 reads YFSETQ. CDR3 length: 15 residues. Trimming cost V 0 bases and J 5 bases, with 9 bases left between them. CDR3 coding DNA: TGCGCCAGCAGCTTGGGACAGGTTCATAATTCACCCCTCCACTTT. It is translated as CASSLGQVHNSPLHF.

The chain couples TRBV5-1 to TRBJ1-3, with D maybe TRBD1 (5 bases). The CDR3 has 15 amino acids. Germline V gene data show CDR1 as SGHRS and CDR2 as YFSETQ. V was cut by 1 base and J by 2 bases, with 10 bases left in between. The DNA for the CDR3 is TGCGCCAGCAGCTTGCGGGGGACCACTGGAAACACCATATATTTT. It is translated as CASSLRGTTGNTIYF. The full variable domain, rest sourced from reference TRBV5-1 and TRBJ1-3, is KAGVTQTPRYLIKTRGQQVTLSCSPISGHRSVSWYQQTPGQGLQFLFEYFSETQRNKGNFPGRFSGRQFSNSRSEMNVSTLELGDSALYLCASSLRGTTGNTIYFGEGSWLTVV.

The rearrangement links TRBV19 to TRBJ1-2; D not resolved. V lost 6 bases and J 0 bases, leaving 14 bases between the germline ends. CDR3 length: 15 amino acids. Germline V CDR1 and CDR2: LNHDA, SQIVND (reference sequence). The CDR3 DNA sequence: TGTGCCAGTAGCCTAGAACGGGTGGCTAACTATGGCTACACCTTC. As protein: CASSLERVANYGYTF. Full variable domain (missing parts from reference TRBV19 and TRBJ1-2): DGGITQSPKYLFRKEGQNVTLSCEQNLNHDAMYWYRQDPGQGLRLIYYSQIVNDFQKGDIAEGYSVSREKKESFPLTVTSAQKNPTAFYLCASSLERVANYGYTFGSGTRLTVV.

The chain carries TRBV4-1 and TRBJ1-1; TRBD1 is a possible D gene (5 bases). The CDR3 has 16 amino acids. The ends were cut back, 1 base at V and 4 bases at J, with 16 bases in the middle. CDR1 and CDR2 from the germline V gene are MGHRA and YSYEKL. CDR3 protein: CASSQGVGGRGTEAFF. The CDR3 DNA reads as TGCGCCAGCAGCCAAGGGGTGGGGGGAAGGGGCACTGAAGCTTTCTTT.

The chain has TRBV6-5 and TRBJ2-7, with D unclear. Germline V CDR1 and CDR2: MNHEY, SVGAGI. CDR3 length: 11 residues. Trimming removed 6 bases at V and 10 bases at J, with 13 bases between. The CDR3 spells CASRSLEYQYF. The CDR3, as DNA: TGTGCCAGCAGGTCCCTAGAGTACCAGTACTTC.

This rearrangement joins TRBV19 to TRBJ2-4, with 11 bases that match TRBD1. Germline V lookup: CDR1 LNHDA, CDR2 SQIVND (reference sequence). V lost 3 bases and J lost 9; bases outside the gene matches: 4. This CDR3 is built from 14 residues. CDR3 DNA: TGTGCCAGTAGTATGGCCGGGACAGGGGGCATTCAGTACTTC. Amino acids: CASSMAGTGGIQYF.

The CDR3: CASSKRHSNYGYTF. In nucleotides, the CDR3 is TGTGCCAGCAGCAAGAGGCACTCTAACTATGGCTACACCTTC. V gene TRBV25-1 combines with J gene TRBJ1-2, with no clear D. The CDR3 has 14 residues. Trimming removed 6 bases from V and 0 bases from J, with 11 bases in between. CDR1 is MGHDK, CDR2 SYGVNS, per germline.

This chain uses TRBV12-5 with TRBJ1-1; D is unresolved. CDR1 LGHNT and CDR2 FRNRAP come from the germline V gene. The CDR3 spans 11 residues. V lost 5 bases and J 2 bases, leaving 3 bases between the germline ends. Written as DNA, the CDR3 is TGTGCTAGTGGTATAAACACTGAAGCTTTCTTT. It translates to CASGINTEAFF.

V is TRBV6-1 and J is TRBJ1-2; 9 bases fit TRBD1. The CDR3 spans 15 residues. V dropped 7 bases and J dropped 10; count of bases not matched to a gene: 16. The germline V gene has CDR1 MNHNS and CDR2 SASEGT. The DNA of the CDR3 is TGTGCCAGCACCCAACAGGGGGCCCCTCGATCGGACTACACCTTC. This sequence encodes CASTQQGAPRSDYTF.

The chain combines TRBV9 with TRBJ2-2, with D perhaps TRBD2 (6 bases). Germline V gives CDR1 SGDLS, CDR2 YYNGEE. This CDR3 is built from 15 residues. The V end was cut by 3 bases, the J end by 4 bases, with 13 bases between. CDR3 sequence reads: CASSEEGLVTGELFF. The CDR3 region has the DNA TGTGCCAGCAGCGAGGAGGGATTGGTCACCGGGGAGCTGTTTTTT. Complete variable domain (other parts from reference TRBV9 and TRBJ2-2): DSGVTQTPKHLITATGQRVTLRCSPRSGDLSVYWYQQSLDQGLQFLIQYYNGEERAKGNILERFSAQQFPDLHSELNLSSLELGDSALYFCASSEEGLVTGELFFGEGSRLTVL.

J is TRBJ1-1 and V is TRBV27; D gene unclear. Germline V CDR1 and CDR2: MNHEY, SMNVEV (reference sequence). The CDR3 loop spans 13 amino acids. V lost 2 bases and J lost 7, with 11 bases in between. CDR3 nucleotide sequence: TGTGCCAGCAGTTTAACTAGAAAGGGTGAAGCTTTCTTT. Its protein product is CASSLTRKGEAFF.

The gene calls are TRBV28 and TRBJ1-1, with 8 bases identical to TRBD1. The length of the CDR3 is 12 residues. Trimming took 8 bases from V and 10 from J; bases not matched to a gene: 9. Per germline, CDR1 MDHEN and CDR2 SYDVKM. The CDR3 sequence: CASVNRGNRAFF. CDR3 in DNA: TGTGCCAGCGTAAACAGGGGGAATCGAGCTTTCTTT.

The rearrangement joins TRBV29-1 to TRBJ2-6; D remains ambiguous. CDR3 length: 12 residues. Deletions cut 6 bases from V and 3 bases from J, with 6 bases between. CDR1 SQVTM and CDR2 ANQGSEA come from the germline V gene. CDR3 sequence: CSVWHGANVLTF. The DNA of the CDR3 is TGCAGCGTGTGGCATGGGGCCAACGTCCTGACTTTC.

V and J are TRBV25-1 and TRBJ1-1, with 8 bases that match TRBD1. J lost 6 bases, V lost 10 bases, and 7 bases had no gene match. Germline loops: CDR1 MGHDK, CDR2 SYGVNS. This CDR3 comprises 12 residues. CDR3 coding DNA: TGTGCCACCGGACAGGGTAGGGCTGAAGCTTTCTTT. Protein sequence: CATGQGRAEAFF. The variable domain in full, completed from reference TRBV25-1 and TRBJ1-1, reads EADIYQTPRYLVIGTGKKITLECSQTMGHDKMYWYQQDPGMELHLIHYSYGVNSTEKGDLSSESTVSRIRTEHFPLTLESARPSHTSQYLCATGQGRAEAFFGQGTRLTVV.

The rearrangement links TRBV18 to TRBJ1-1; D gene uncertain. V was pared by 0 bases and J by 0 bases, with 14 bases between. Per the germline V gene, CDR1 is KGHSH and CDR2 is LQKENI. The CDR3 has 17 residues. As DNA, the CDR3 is TGTGCCAGCTCACCACCGGTGAGGGTGGGAATGAACACTGAAGCTTTCTTT. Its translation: CASSPPVRVGMNTEAFF. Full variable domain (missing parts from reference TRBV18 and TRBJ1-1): NAGVMQNPRHLVRRRGQEARLRCSPMKGHSHVYWYRQLPEEGLKFMVYLQKENIIDESGMPKERFSAEFPKEGPSILRIQQVVRGDSAAYFCASSPPVRVGMNTEAFFGQGTRLTVV.

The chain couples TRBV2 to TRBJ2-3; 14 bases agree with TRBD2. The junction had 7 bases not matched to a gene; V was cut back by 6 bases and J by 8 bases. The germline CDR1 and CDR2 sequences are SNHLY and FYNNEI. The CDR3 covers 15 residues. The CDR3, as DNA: TGTGCCAGCAGACCGGGACTAGCGGGGGTTGGTACGCAGTATTTT. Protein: CASRPGLAGVGTQYF.

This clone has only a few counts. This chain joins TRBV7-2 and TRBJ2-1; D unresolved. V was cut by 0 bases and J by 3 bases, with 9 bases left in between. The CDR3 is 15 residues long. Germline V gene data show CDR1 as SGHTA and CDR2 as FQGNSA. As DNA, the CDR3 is TGTGCCAGCAGCTTAGCGGGCTCCCTCTACAATGAGCAGTTCTTC. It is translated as CASSLAGSLYNEQFF.

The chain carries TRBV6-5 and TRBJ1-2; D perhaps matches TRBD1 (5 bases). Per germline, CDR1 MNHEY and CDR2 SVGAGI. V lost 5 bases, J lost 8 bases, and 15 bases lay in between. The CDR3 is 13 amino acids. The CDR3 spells CASSLSQGRGYTF. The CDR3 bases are TGTGCCAGCAGTCTATCGCAGGGAAGAGGCTACACCTTC.

The CDR3 coding sequence is TGTGCCAGCAGTCTGGACAGGGACGAGCAGTACTTC. Its translation: CASSLDRDEQYF. J is TRBJ2-7 and V is TRBV2, with 8 positions matching TRBD1. The ends lost 5 bases at V and 5 bases at J; junction bases unmatched: 2. CDR1 is SNHLY, CDR2 FYNNEI, per germline. The CDR3 has 12 residues.